This TCR beta chain was identified during a study of T cell repertoires in cytomegalovirus infection. This CDR3 contains 19 residues. Germline CDR1 SGHVS, CDR2 FNYEAQ. TCRdb itself ran the reads through MiXCR, one entry per CDR3 protein. This table has roughly 990,000 distinct CDR3 sequences, roughly 31% appearing once. Concerning this clonotype itself: Antigen specificity is unknown. The junction departs from germline at one end; a sequencing error may be responsible.

The sequencing here drew on cultured CD8+ T cells from PBMCs, taken from culture after CMV antigen stimulation. This clonotype was obtained from a human donor in good health (CMV status not recorded). Some clones in this sample may be carry-over from other donors' samples. V is TRBV7-6 and J is TRBJ2-1; D possibly corresponds to TRBD1 (12 bases). In DNA, the CDR3 is TGTGCCGGCAGCTGGGACAGGGGGCAAACTAGCGGGGGTTTGGATGAGCAGTTCTTC. Its protein product is CAGSWDRGQTSGGLDEQFF.